The following is a T cell receptor beta chain sequence with its context. The data derive from a study of blood T cell repertoires in COVID-19. Overall study: COVID-19 samples collected from the United States, Italy and Spain covered acute and convalescent phases. Sample material is recorded as cDNA or gDNA derived from T cells, B-cell-depleted T cells, or PBMCs.

The CDR3 totals 14 residues. From germline, CDR1 is MNHEY and CDR2 SVGAGI. Unmatched junction bases numbered 5, after V lost 6 bases and J lost 4 bases. Original methodology: Reference gene primer amplification gave nucleated cell count estimates. Measured with immunoSEQ multiplex PCR; TCRdb has only the in-frame clones, and not every one. That table furnishes V, J and clone size, whereas the DNA furnished D and trimming. The table lists 50,000 or so clones, roughly 90% of them singletons. This rearrangement joins TRBV6-5 to TRBJ2-1; 8 bases line up with TRBD2. This sequence originates from a human donor with active COVID-19. The donor label of this sample is uncertain. The specimen sequenced was peripheral blood. CDR3 loop: CASSRGGGYNEQFF. Here the CDR3 DNA reads TGTGCCAGCAGCCGCGGCGGGGGGTACAATGAGCAGTTCTTC.